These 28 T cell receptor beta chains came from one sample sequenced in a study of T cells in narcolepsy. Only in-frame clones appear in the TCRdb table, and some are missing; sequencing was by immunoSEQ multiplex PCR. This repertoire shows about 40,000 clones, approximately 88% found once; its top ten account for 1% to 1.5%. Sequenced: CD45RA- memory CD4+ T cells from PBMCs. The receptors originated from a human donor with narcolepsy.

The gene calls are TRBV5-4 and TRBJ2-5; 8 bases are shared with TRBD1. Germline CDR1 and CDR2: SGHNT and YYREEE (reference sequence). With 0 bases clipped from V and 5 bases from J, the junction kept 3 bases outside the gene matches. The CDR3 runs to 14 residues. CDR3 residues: CASSLDPGGETQYF. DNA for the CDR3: TGTGCCAGCAGCTTGGACCCAGGGGGCGAGACCCAGTACTTC.

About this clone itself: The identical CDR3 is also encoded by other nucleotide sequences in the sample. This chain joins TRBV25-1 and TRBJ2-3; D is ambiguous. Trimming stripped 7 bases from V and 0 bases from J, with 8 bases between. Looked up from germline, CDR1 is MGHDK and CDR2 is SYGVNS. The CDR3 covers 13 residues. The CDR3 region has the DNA TGTGCCAGCACTCGGCTTAGCACAGATACGCAGTATTTT. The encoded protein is CASTRLSTDTQYF.

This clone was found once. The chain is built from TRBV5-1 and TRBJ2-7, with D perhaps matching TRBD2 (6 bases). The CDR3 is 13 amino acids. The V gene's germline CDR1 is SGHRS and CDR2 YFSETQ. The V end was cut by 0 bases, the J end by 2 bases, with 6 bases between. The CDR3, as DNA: TGCGCCAGCAGCTTGGTAGCGGCCTACGAGCAGTACTTC. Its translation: CASSLVAAYEQYF.

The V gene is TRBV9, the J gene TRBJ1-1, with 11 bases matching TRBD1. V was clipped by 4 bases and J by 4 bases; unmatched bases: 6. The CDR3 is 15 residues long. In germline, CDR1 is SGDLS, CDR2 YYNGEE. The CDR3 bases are TGTGCCAGCAGCCCTGGGGACAGGGGGGGCACTGAAGCTTTCTTT. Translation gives CASSPGDRGGTEAFF.

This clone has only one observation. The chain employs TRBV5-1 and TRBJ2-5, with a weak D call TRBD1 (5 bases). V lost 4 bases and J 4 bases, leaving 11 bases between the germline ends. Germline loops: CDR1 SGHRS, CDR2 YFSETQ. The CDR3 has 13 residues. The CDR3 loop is CASSISTVETQYF. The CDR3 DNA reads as TGCGCCAGCAGCATATCGACAGTAGAGACCCAGTACTTC.

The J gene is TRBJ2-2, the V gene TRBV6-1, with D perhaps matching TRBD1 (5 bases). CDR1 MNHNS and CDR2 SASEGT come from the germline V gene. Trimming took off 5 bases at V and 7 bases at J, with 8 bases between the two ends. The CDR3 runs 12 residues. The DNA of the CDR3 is TGTGCCAGCAGTAGGGGTGACGGGGAGCTGTTTTTT. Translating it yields CASSRGDGELFF.

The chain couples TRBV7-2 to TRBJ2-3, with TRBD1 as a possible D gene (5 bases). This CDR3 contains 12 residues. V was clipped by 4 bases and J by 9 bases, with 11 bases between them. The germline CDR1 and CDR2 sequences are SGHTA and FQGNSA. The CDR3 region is CASSWDAGTQYF. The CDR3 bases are TGTGCCAGCAGCTGGGATGCAGGGACGCAGTATTTT.

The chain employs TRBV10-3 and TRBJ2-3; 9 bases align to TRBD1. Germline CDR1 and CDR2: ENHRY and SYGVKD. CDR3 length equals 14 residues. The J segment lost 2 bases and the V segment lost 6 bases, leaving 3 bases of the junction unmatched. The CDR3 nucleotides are TGTGCCATCAGGGGGACAGGGTCCACAGATACGCAGTATTTT. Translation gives CAIRGTGSTDTQYF.

Here the CDR3 reads CASSNRVIGTNYGYTF. The CDR3 DNA follows: TGTGCCAGCAGCAACAGGGTAATAGGCACTAACTATGGCTACACCTTC. This sequence joins TRBV7-2 and TRBJ1-2, with a weak D call TRBD1 (6 bases). With 5 bases removed from V and 0 bases from J, the gap between germline ends came to 16 bases. CDR1 is SGHTA and CDR2 is FQGNSA in the germline V gene. The CDR3 extends over 16 amino acids. The variable domain in full, with the rest retrieved from reference TRBV7-2 and TRBJ1-2, is GAGVSQSPSNKVTEKGKDVELRCDPISGHTALYWYRQSLGQGLEFLIYFQGNSAPDKSGLPSDRFSAERTGGSVSTLTIQRTQQEDSAVYLCASSNRVIGTNYGYTFGSGTRLTVV.

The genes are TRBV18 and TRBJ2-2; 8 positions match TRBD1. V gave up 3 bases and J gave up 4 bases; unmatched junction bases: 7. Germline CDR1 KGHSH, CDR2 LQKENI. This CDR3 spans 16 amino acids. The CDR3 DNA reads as TGTGCCAGCTCACCGCAGGGCGACAGGGGCACCGGGGAGCTGTTTTTT. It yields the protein CASSPQGDRGTGELFF.

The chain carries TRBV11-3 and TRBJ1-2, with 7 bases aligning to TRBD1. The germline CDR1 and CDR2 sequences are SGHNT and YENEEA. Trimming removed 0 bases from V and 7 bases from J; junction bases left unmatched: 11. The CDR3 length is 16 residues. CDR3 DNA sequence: TGTGCCAGCAGCTTAGATTCCCGACCCTACAGGGGTGGCTACACCTTC. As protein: CASSLDSRPYRGGYTF.

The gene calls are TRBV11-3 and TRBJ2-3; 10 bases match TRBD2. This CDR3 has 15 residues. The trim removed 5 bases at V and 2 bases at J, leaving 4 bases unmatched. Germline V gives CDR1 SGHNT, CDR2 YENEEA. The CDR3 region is CASSKLAGITDTQYF. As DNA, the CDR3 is TGTGCCAGCAGCAAACTAGCGGGGATCACAGATACGCAGTATTTT.

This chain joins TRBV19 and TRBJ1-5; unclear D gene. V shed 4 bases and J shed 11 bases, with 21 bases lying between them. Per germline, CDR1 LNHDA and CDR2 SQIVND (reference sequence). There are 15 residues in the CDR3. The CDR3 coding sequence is TGTGCCAGTAGTACTGGGGTGGGTCCGCCCGCGACCCAGCATTTT. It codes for CASSTGVGPPATQHF.

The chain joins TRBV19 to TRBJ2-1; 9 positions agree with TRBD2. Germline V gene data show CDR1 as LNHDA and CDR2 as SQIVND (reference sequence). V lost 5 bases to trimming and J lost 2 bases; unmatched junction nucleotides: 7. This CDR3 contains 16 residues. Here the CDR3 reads CASSLIAGVTYNEQFF. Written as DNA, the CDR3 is TGTGCCAGTAGTTTAATAGCGGGAGTTACCTACAATGAGCAGTTCTTC.

The CDR3 DNA sequence: TGTGCCAGCAGTTACACCCGGGCCGGAAGTAACTATGGCTACACCTTC. Protein product: CASSYTRAGSNYGYTF. The gene calls are TRBV6-5 and TRBJ1-2; D is ambiguous. Trimming cost V 2 bases and J 1 base, with 14 bases left between them. Germline values: CDR1 MNHEY, CDR2 SVGAGI. This CDR3 is 16 amino acids long.

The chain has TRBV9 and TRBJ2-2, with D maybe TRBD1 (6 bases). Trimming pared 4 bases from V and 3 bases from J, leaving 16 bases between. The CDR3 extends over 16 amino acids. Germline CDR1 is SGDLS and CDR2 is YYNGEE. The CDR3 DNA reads TGTGCCAGCAGCCCCCTCTGGGGGCGTTACACCGGGGAGCTGTTTTTT. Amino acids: CASSPLWGRYTGELFF.

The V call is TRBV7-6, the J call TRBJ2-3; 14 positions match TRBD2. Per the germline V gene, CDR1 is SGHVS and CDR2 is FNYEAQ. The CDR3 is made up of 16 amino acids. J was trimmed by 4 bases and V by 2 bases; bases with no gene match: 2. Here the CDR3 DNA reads TGTGCCAGCAGCTTAACGACTAGCGGGGGGGCAGATACGCAGTATTTT. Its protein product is CASSLTTSGGADTQYF.

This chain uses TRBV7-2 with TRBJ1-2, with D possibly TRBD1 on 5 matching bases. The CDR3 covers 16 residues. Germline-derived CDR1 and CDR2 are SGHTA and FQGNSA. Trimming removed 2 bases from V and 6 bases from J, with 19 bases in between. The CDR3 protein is CASSLNPGGAFDGYTF. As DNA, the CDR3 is TGTGCCAGCAGCTTAAACCCCGGTGGGGCTTTTGATGGCTACACCTTC. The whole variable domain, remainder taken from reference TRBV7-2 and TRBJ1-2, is GAGVSQSPSNKVTEKGKDVELRCDPISGHTALYWYRQSLGQGLEFLIYFQGNSAPDKSGLPSDRFSAERTGGSVSTLTIQRTQQEDSAVYLCASSLNPGGAFDGYTFGSGTRLTVV.

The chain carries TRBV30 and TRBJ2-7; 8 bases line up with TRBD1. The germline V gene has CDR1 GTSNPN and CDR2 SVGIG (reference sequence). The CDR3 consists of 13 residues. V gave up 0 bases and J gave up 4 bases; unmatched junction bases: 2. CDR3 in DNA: TGTGCCTGGAGTGTGCAGGGGGCTTACGAGCAGTACTTC. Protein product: CAWSVQGAYEQYF.

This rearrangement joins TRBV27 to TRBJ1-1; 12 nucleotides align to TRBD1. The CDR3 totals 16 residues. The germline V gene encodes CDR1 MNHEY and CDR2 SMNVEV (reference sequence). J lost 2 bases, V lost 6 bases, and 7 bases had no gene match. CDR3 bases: TGTGCCAGCAGCCGGGGACAGGGGGCTCTCAACACTGAAGCTTTCTTT. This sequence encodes CASSRGQGALNTEAFF.

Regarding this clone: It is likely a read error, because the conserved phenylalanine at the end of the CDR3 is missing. CDR3 region: CASSSEGHGTGYGYTL. CDR3 sequence (DNA): TGTGCCAGCAGCTCGGAGGGCCACGGCACCGGTTATGGCTACACCCTC. The V call is TRBV7-8, the J call TRBJ1-2; D is unresolved. CDR3 length: 16 amino acids. Looked up from germline, CDR1 is SGHVS and CDR2 is FQNEAQ. The germline V and J ends were trimmed by 4 bases and 5 bases, with 20 bases remaining between them.

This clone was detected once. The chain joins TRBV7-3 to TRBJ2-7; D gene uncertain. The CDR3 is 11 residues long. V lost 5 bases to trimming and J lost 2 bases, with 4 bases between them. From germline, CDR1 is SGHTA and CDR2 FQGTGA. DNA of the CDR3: TGTGCCAGCAGCGCGCCCTACGAGCAGTACTTC. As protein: CASSAPYEQYF.

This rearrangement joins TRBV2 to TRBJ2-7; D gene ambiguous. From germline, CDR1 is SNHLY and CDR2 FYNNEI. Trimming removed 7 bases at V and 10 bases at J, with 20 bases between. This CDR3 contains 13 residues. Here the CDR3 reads CASNEGSRVQQYF. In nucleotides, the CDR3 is TGTGCCAGCAACGAAGGTAGTAGGGTGCAACAGTACTTC.

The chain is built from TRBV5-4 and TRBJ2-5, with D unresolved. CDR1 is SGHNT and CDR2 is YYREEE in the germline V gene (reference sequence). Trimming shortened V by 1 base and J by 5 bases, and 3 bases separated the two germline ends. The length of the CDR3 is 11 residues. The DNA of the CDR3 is TGTGCCAGCAGCTTGTACGAGACCCAGTACTTC. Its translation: CASSLYETQYF.

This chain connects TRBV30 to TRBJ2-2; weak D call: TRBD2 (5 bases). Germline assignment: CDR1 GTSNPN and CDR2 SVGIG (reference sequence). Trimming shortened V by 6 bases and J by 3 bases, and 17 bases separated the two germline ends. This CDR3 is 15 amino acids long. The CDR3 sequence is CACNSRVRDTGELFF. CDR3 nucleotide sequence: TGTGCCTGTAATTCGAGGGTTCGGGACACCGGGGAGCTGTTTTTT.

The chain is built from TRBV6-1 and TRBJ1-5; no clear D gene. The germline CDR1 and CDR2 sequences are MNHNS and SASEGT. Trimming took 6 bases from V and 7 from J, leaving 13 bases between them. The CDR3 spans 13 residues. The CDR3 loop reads CASREDGGQPQHF. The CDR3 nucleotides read TGTGCCAGCAGGGAGGACGGCGGGCAGCCCCAGCATTTT.

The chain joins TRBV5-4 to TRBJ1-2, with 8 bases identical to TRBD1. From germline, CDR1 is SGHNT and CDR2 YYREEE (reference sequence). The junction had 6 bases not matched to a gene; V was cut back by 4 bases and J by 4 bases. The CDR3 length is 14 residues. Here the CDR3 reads CASSPTGGGYGYTF. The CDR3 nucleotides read TGTGCCAGCAGCCCCACAGGGGGTGGCTATGGCTACACCTTC. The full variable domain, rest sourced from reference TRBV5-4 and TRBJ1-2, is ETGVTQSPTHLIKTRGQQVTLRCSSQSGHNTVSWYQQALGQGPQFIFQYYREEENGRGNFPPRFSGLQFPNYSSELNVNALELDDSALYLCASSPTGGGYGYTFGSGTRLTVV.

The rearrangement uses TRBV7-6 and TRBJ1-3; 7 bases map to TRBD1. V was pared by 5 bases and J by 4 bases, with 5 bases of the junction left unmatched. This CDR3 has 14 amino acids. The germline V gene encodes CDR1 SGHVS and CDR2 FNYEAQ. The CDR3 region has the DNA TGTGCCAGCAGCCCGGGACAGAGGGGAAACACCATATATTTT. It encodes CASSPGQRGNTIYF. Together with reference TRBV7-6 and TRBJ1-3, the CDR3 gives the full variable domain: GAGVSQSPRYKVTKRGQDVALRCDPISGHVSLYWYRQALGQGPEFLTYFNYEAQQDKSGLPNDRFSAERPEGSISTLTIQRTEQRDSAMYRCASSPGQRGNTIYFGEGSWLTVV.